A selection of T cell receptor beta chains follows, all from one sample in a study of human T cells and chemical hapten exposure. Each CDR3 protein is one row after TCRdb ran MiXCR on the RACE reads. Here the sample spans around 360,000 distinct CDR3 sequences, more than 5% being singletons. The sample here was whole blood, taken in connection with sensitization to the hapten diphenylcyclopropenone (DPC). All receptors derive from a woman under 30 with alopecia areata. Some clones in this sample may be carry-over from other donors' samples. CDR3s include the opening cysteine and the closing phenylalanine or tryptophan.

V gene,J gene,CDR3 protein
TRBV12-3/TRBV12-4,TRBJ1-1,CASSWTALGTEAFF
TRBV24-1,TRBJ1-5,CATSDGTANQPQHF
TRBV15,TRBJ2-4,CATRLDSENKNIQYF
TRBV7-8,TRBJ2-6,CASSPYHRAAFSGANVLTF
TRBV15,TRBJ2-1,CATSRDNRGSYNEQFF
TRBV3-1,TRBJ1-5,CASSQDYNQPQHF
TRBV7-2,TRBJ1-5,CASSLGGQYRQPQHF
TRBV2,TRBJ2-2,CASKGGANTGELFF
TRBV12-3/TRBV12-4,TRBJ2-1,CAIKLAANNEQFF
TRBV12-3/TRBV12-4,TRBJ1-1,CASSASGAGTEAFF
TRBV6-2/TRBV6-3,TRBJ2-2,CASTGKVQWTGELFF
TRBV12-3/TRBV12-4,TRBJ1-5,CASSFGGLTQPQHF
TRBV6-2/TRBV6-3,TRBJ2-7,CASSYSIVPYEQYF
TRBV12-3/TRBV12-4,TRBJ2-2,CASSFPRTGVNTGELFF
TRBV2,TRBJ1-3,CASRGNRGTGNTIYF
TRBV4-1,TRBJ1-1,CASSQDTMSNTEAFF
TRBV6-5,TRBJ2-5,CASSYIGGEKTQYF
TRBV6-1,TRBJ2-3,CASSEFAGQGATDTQYF
TRBV7-2,TRBJ2-3,CASSIRGGAGTDTQYF
TRBV27,TRBJ1-1,CASSLTPLGGDTEAFF
TRBV12-3/TRBV12-4,TRBJ2-1,CASRAPGHRNNNEQFF
TRBV20-1,TRBJ1-2,CSAASQGAVSYTF
TRBV5-8,TRBJ1-2,CASGTRQGKYGYGYTF
TRBV13,TRBJ2-1,CASQTRNEQFF
TRBV5-6,TRBJ2-2,CASSPPAGATGELFF
TRBV3-1,TRBJ2-1,CASSQGWYEQFF